Listed below are T cell receptor beta chains from one sample, sequenced in a study of cytomegalovirus exposure and HLA in healthy donors. Profiling relied on immunoSEQ multiplex PCR, and the TCRdb table lists in-frame clones only, not all of them. The sample holds approximately 240,000 clones; roughly 80% are singletons and the top ten take 5% to 6%. Sequenced: PBMCs. The receptors originated from a woman aged 35 to 49 in good health and CMV-seropositive. CDR3s include the opening cysteine and the closing phenylalanine or tryptophan. D genes are given only for firm matches. Some rows have no size entry. The others give once, few or many, or a class for an expanded clone.

j_call v_call d_call cdr3_length clone_size cdr3_nt cdr3_aa
TRBJ2-1 TRBV19 TRBD2 15 once TGTGCCACTACCCGATCTAGCGGTGCCTACAATGAGCAGTTCTTC CATTRSSGAYNEQFF
TRBJ1-2 TRBV6-5 - 13 once TGTGCCAGCAGTGACAACGTTAACTATGGCTACACCTTC CASSDNVNYGYTF
TRBJ2-7 TRBV5-1 - 13 - TGCGCCAGCAGCTTGGGCGGGACCGACGAGCAGTACTTC CASSLGGTDEQYF
TRBJ2-7 TRBV6-5 TRBD1 16 - TGTGCCAGCAGTTACTCTGGACAGGGGGGTCCCTACGAGCAGTACTTC CASSYSGQGGPYEQYF
TRBJ2-3 TRBV21-1 - 16 few TGTGCCAGCAGCACGGGACTAGCGGGGTACACAGATACGCAGTATTTT CASSTGLAGYTDTQYF
TRBJ2-1 TRBV23-1 TRBD1 20 - TGCGCCAGCAGTCAATCCCTTCCCCTGCTCCGGGACAGGGAGAGTAATGAGCAGTTCTTC CASSQSLPLLRDRESNEQFF
TRBJ1-2 TRBV9 - 14 - TGTGCCAGCAGCGTAGGACAGACGAACTATGGCTACACCTTC CASSVGQTNYGYTF
TRBJ2-3 TRBV30 TRBD2 13 - TGTGCCTGGAGTTCCGGACTAGTAGATACGCAGTATTTT CAWSSGLVDTQYF
TRBJ1-1 TRBV6-5 - 15 once TGTGCCAGCAGTTACTCAGGAGATCCCTTCACTGAAGCTTTCTTT CASSYSGDPFTEAFF
TRBJ2-7 TRBV5-1 TRBD1 13 - TGCGCCAGCAGGCGGACAGGGTCCTACGAGCAGTACTTC CASRRTGSYEQYF
TRBJ1-2 TRBV27 - 14 - TGTGCCAGCAGTTTATCAGCGGGCAACTATGGCTACACCTTC CASSLSAGNYGYTF
TRBJ2-5 TRBV18 TRBD1 14 - TGTGCCAGCTCACGGGACAGGGCTGGAGAGACCCAGTACTTC CASSRDRAGETQYF
TRBJ2-7 TRBV27 - 16 - TGTGCCAGCAAATCTAGCCCCGTGGACAGCCCCTACGAGCAGTACTTC CASKSSPVDSPYEQYF
TRBJ1-2 TRBV11-2 - 14 - TGTGCCAGCAGCCAGGCGGGGGGCGGCTATGGCTACACCTTC CASSQAGGGYGYTF
TRBJ2-5 TRBV7-9 TRBD2 14 once TGTGCCAGCAGCCTAACCCTTAGCGGGGAGACCCAGTACTTC CASSLTLSGETQYF
TRBJ1-3 TRBV29-1 - 14 - TGCAGCGTAGGGACTGCAGGAGCTGGAAACACCATATATTTT CSVGTAGAGNTIYF
TRBJ1-2 TRBV5-4 TRBD1 14 - TGTGCCAGCAGCCCGCAGACAGGGTTTGGTGGCTACACCTTC CASSPQTGFGGYTF